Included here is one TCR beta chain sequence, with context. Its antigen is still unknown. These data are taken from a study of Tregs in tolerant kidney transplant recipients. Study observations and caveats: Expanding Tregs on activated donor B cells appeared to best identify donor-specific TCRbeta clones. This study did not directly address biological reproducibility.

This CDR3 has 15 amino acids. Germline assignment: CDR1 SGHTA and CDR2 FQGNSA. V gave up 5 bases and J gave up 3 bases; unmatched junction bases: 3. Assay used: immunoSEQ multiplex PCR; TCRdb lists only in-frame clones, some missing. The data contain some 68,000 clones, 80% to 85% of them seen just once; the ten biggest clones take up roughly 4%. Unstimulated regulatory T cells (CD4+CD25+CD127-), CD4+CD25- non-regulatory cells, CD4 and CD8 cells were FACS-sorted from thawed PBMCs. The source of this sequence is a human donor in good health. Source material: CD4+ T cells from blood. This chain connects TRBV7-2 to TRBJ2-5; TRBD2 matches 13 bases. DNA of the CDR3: TGTGCCAGCAGCCGCGGGACTAGCGGGGAAGAGACCCAGTACTTC. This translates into CASSRGTSGEETQYF.